One and the same sample provided the 7 T cell receptor beta chains below, sequenced in a study of blood T cell repertoires in COVID-19. Data came from immunoSEQ multiplex PCR; TCRdb stores just in-frame clones and leaves some out. This sample has around 53,000 clones, with 77% found just once. The material sequenced was peripheral blood. The receptors shown here come from a man between 65 and 80 years old with active or convalescent COVID-19.

The chain is built from TRBV6-4 and TRBJ2-1, with D possibly matching TRBD2 (6 bases). CDR3 length: 14 residues. Trimming took off 5 bases at V and 4 bases at J, with 12 bases between the two ends. Germline CDR1 and CDR2: MRHNA and SNTAGT. The CDR3 sequence: CASSIRAGYNEQFF. DNA of the CDR3: TGTGCCAGCAGTATTCGTGCGGGGTACAATGAGCAGTTCTTC.

The chain employs TRBV10-3 and TRBJ2-1; D is uncertain. V lost 3 bases and J 0 bases, leaving 9 bases between the germline ends. The CDR3 length is 15 residues. Germline values: CDR1 ENHRY, CDR2 SYGVKD. The CDR3 sequence: CAISDRVGSYNEQFF. DNA for the CDR3: TGTGCCATCAGTGACCGGGTTGGCTCCTACAATGAGCAGTTCTTC.

The rearrangement joins TRBV9 to TRBJ2-2, with no clear D. The CDR3 is made up of 11 amino acids. Germline loops: CDR1 SGDLS, CDR2 YYNGEE. Trimming stripped 2 bases from V and 7 bases from J, with 3 bases between. CDR3 in amino acids: CASSVNGELFF. CDR3 sequence (DNA): TGTGCCAGCAGCGTCAACGGGGAGCTGTTTTTT.

The chain is built from TRBV6-1 and TRBJ2-3; D is possibly TRBD1 (6 bases). Trimming shortened V by 0 bases and J by 7 bases, and 17 bases separated the two germline ends. The CDR3 sequence is 16 residues long. Germline V gene lookup returns CDR1 MNHNS and CDR2 SASEGT. This CDR3 is CASSEADTSRGYTQYF. CDR3 in DNA: TGTGCCAGCAGTGAAGCGGATACGAGCAGGGGTTATACGCAGTATTTT.

This chain uses TRBV6-2 or TRBV6-3 with TRBJ2-2; 8 bases fit TRBD2. Per the germline V gene, CDR1 is MNHEY and CDR2 is SVGEGT. The ends lost 5 bases at V and 6 bases at J; junction bases unmatched: 5. CDR3 size: 14 residues. CDR3 residues: CASSTGLAAGELFF. The CDR3, as DNA: TGTGCCAGCAGTACCGGACTAGCAGCCGGGGAGCTGTTTTTT.

V usage is TRBV11-3 and J usage is TRBJ2-1, with D perhaps matching TRBD2 (5 bases). Per germline, CDR1 SGHNT and CDR2 YENEEA. The CDR3 is 14 amino acids. V lost 3 bases, J lost 11 bases, and 17 bases lay in between. CDR3 sequence: CASSFGGLAEQQFF. Written as DNA, the CDR3 is TGTGCCAGCAGCTTCGGAGGCCTGGCGGAACAGCAGTTCTTC.

This chain uses TRBV30 with TRBJ2-2; TRBD1 matches at 11 bases. The ends lost 2 bases at V and 5 bases at J; junction bases unmatched: 4. Germline assignment: CDR1 GTSNPN and CDR2 SVGIG (reference sequence). This CDR3 spans 15 amino acids. The CDR3 DNA is TGTGCCTGGAGTCGGGACAGGGGGTATACCGGGGAGCTGTTTTTT. Translated, it gives CAWSRDRGYTGELFF.